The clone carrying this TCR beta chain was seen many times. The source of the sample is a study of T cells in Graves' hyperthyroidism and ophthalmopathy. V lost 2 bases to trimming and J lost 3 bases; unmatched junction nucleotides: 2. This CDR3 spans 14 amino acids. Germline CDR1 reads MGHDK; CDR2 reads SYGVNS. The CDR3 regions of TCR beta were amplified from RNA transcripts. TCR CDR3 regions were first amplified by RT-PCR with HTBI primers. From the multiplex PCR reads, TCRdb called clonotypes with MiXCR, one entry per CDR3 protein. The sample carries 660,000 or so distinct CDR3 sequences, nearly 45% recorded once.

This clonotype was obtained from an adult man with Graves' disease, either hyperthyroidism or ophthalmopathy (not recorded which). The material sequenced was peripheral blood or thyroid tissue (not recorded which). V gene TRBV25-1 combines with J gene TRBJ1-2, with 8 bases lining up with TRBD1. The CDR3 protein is CASSEGTGDYGYTF. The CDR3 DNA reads TGTGCCAGCAGTGAAGGGACAGGTGACTATGGCTACACCTTC.